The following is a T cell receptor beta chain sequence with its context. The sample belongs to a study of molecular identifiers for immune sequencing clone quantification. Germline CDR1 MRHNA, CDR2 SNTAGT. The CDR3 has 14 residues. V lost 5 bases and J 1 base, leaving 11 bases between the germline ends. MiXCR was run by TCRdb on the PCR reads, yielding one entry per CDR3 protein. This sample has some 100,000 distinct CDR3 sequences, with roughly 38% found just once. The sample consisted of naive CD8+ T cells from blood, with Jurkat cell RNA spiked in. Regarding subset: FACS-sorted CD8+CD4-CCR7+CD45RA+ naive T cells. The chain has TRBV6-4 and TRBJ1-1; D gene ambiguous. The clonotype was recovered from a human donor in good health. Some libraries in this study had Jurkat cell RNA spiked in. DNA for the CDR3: TGTGCCAGCAGTATGGTGGCGGAGAACACTGAAGCTTTCTTT. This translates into CASSMVAENTEAFF.